These T cell receptor beta chains were read from a single sample in a study of cytomegalovirus exposure and HLA in healthy donors. Here immunoSEQ multiplex PCR was the method, and the copy in TCRdb shows in-frame clones only, minus some. The sample lists about 150,000 clones, 77% seen once, with 3% to 5% in the top ten. Sequenced sample: PBMCs. These receptors originate from a male donor in good health and CMV-seronegative. Both conserved end residues are part of each CDR3. Each record gives: V gene, CDR3 length, CDR3 protein.

V: TRBV15
length: 15
CDR3: CATSRGGVGFTEAFF

V: TRBV27
length: 13
CDR3: CASRDTQGDEQYF

V: TRBV7-2
length: 14
CDR3: CASSLGPETGELFF

V: TRBV5-6
length: 14
CDR3: CASSSLHGDEKLFF

V: TRBV6-1
length: 15
CDR3: CASSEVGQGQSPLHF

V: TRBV6-4
length: 19
CDR3: CASSDSGGSGGSGANVLTF

V: TRBV6-5
length: 13
CDR3: CATRDSSNYGYTF

V: TRBV10-2
length: 14
CDR3: CATLNSGGWNEQFF

V: TRBV6-5
length: 12
CDR3: CASSYEGGEQYF

V: TRBV5-5
length: 14
CDR3: CASSSEGGLGEAFF

V: TRBV21-1
length: 9
CDR3: CASRPGRNF

V: TRBV7-8
length: 14
CDR3: CASSQTTGMTEAFF

V: TRBV15
length: 18
CDR3: CATSRDLVSGASYNEQFF